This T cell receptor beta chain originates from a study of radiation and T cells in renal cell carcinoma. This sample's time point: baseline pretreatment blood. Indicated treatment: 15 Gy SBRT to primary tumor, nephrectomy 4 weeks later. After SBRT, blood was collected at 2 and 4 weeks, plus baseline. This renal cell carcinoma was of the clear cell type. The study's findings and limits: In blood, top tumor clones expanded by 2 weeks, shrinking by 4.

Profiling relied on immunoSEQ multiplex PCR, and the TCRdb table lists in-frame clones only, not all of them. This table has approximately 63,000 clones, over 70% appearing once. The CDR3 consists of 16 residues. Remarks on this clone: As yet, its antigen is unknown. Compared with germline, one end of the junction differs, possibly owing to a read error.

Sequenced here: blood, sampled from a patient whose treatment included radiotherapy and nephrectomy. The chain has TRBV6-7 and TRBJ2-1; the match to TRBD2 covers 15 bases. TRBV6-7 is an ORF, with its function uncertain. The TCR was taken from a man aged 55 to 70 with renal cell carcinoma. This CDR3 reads CASSYGTSGRLDEQFF. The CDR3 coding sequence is TGCGCCAGCAGTTACGGGACTAGCGGGAGGTTGGATGAGCAGTTCTTC.